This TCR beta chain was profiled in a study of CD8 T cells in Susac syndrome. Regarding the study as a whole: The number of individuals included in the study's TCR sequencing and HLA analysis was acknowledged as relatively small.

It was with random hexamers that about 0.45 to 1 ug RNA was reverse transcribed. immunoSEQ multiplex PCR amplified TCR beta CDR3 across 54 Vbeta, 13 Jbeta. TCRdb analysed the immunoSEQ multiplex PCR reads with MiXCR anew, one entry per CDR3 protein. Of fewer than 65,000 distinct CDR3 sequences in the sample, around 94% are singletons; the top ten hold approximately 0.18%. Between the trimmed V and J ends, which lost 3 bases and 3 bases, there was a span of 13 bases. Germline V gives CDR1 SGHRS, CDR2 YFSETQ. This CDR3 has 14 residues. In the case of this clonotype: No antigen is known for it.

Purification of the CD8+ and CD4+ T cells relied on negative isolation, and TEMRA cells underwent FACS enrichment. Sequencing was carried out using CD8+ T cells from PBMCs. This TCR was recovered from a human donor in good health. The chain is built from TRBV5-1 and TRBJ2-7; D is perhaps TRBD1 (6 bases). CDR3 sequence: CASSWRTASYEQYF. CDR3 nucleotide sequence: TGCGCCAGCAGCTGGAGGACAGCGAGCTACGAGCAGTACTTC.